This is a list of T cell receptor beta chains from one sample in a study of regulatory T cells in long-lasting Graves disease. A single record per CDR3 protein comes from TCRdb applying MiXCR to the multiplex PCR reads. The data contain 350,000 to 450,000 distinct CDR3 sequences, roughly a fifth of them seen just once; the ten biggest clones take up more than 13%. The sequencing used peripheral blood mononuclear cells (PBMCs), collected when the disease was refractory, from a patient treated with antithyroid drugs. The source is a female donor with Graves disease. The CDR3 runs from the conserved cysteine through the conserved F or W. Fields, in order: CDR3 protein, CDR3 DNA, V gene, D gene, J gene, clone size. D genes are given only for firm matches. Clone size appears in some rows only: once, few, many, or a class for an expanded clone.

CDR3: CASSIQGEDSPLHF
DNA: TGTGCCAGTAGTATCCAGGGGGAGGATTCACCCCTCCACTTT
V: TRBV19
D: TRBD1
J: TRBJ1-6
size: many

CDR3: CSAPDRGTSETQYF
DNA: TGCAGTGCTCCGGACAGGGGTACGTCGGAGACCCAGTACTTC
V: TRBV20-1
D: TRBD1
J: TRBJ2-5
size: -

CDR3: CASSPKTGTASPLHF
DNA: TGTGCCAGCAGCCCCAAGACTGGGACCGCCTCACCCCTCCACTTT
V: TRBV3-1
D: -
J: TRBJ1-6
size: -

CDR3: CASSLEGAEYNEQFF
DNA: TGTGCCAGCAGTTTAGAAGGAGCGGAATACAATGAGCAGTTCTTC
V: TRBV12-3/TRBV12-4
D: -
J: TRBJ2-1
size: -

CDR3: CASSQAGLAGSTGELFF
DNA: TGTGCCAGCAGCCAAGCGGGACTAGCGGGATCCACCGGGGAGCTGTTTTTT
V: TRBV3-1
D: TRBD2
J: TRBJ2-2
size: many

CDR3: CAGAGRNTIYF
DNA: TGTGCCGGAGCCGGCCGAAACACCATATATTTT
V: TRBV28
D: -
J: TRBJ1-3
size: -

CDR3: CSASDGYQPQHF
DNA: TGCAGTGCTAGTGACGGGTATCAGCCCCAGCATTTT
V: TRBV20-1
D: -
J: TRBJ1-5
size: few

CDR3: CASSVDGGSGNTIYF
DNA: TGTGCCAGCAGCGTAGATGGGGGATCAGGAAACACCATATATTTT
V: TRBV9
D: -
J: TRBJ1-3
size: many

CDR3: CASNPGTGTFNYGYTF
DNA: TGTGCCAGCAATCCTGGGACAGGGACCTTTAACTATGGCTACACCTTC
V: TRBV12-3/TRBV12-4
D: TRBD1
J: TRBJ1-2
size: many

CDR3: CSARTSGSIIYEQYF
DNA: TGCAGTGCCAGGACTAGCGGGAGCATAATCTACGAGCAGTACTTC
V: TRBV20-1
D: TRBD2
J: TRBJ2-7
size: few

CDR3: CASSLEGLDPETQYF
DNA: TGCGCCAGCAGCTTGGAGGGACTAGATCCGGAGACCCAGTACTTC
V: TRBV5-1
D: TRBD2
J: TRBJ2-5
size: few

CDR3: CASSLPDRANQPQHF
DNA: TGTGCCAGCAGTTTGCCGGACAGGGCCAATCAGCCCCAGCATTTT
V: TRBV28
D: TRBD1
J: TRBJ1-5
size: -

CDR3: CASIPWTPLNTEAFF
DNA: TGTGCCAGCATACCCTGGACACCTTTGAACACTGAAGCTTTCTTT
V: TRBV6-1
D: -
J: TRBJ1-1
size: many

CDR3: CASSYSILPDSPGEQYF
DNA: TGTGCCAGCAGTTACTCGATTCTTCCCGACTCGCCCGGCGAGCAGTACTTC
V: TRBV6-2/TRBV6-3
D: -
J: TRBJ2-7
size: once

CDR3: CASQGGDYGYTF
DNA: TGTGCCAGTCAGGGGGGGGACTATGGCTACACCTTC
V: TRBV6-1
D: TRBD1
J: TRBJ1-2
size: many

CDR3: CASSHRETGELFF
DNA: TGTGCCAGCAGCCACAGGGAGACCGGGGAGCTGTTTTTT
V: TRBV3-1
D: -
J: TRBJ2-2
size: few

CDR3: CASSLGASGAYNEQFF
DNA: TGCGCCAGCAGCTTGGGTGCTAGCGGAGCCTACAATGAGCAGTTCTTC
V: TRBV5-1
D: TRBD2
J: TRBJ2-1
size: -

CDR3: CASSFGVGLNTEAFF
DNA: TGTGCCAGCAGTTTTGGGGTGGGCCTGAACACTGAAGCTTTCTTT
V: TRBV28
D: -
J: TRBJ1-1
size: -

CDR3: CASRGQETQYF
DNA: TGTGCCAGCAGGGGTCAAGAGACCCAGTACTTC
V: TRBV28
D: -
J: TRBJ2-5
size: many

CDR3: CASHSGRRQETQYF
DNA: TGTGCCAGCCATAGCGGGAGACGACAAGAGACCCAGTACTTC
V: TRBV6-1
D: TRBD2
J: TRBJ2-5
size: many

CDR3: CSARDRWREVNIQYF
DNA: TGCAGTGCTAGAGATCGTTGGCGGGAGGTAAACATTCAGTACTTC
V: TRBV20-1
D: TRBD2
J: TRBJ2-4
size: -

CDR3: CASSVREETQYF
DNA: TGTGCCAGCAGTGTCAGGGAAGAGACCCAGTACTTC
V: TRBV9
D: -
J: TRBJ2-5
size: many

CDR3: CASSARVGGPSYEQYF
DNA: TGTGCCAGCAGCGCGCGAGTGGGAGGGCCGTCCTACGAGCAGTACTTC
V: TRBV7-9
D: TRBD2
J: TRBJ2-7
size: -

CDR3: CAWSVAGREQFF
DNA: TGTGCCTGGAGTGTAGCAGGGCGGGAGCAGTTCTTC
V: TRBV30
D: -
J: TRBJ2-1
size: -

CDR3: CASSFDSAGEKLFF
DNA: TGTGCCAGCAGTTTTGACAGCGCCGGTGAAAAACTGTTTTTT
V: TRBV27
D: -
J: TRBJ1-4
size: many